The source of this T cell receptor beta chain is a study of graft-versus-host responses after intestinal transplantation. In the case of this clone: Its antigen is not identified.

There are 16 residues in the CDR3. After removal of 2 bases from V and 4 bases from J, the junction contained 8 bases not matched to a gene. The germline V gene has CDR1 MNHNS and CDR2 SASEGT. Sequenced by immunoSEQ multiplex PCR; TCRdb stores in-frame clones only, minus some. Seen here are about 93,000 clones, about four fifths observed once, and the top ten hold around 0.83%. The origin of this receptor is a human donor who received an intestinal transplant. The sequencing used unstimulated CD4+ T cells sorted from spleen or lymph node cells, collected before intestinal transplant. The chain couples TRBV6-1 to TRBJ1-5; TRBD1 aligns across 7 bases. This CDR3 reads CASSERDSRFNQPQHF. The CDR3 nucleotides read TGTGCCAGCAGTGAAAGGGACAGCCGGTTTAATCAGCCCCAGCATTTT.